The table lists the clone carrying this T cell receptor beta chain with a count of one. The same CDR3 arises from other DNA sequences in this sample as well. As originally analysed: Amplifying reference gene primers gave estimates of nucleated cell counts. TCRdb keeps only in-frame clones here, not all; method: immunoSEQ multiplex PCR. Clone size and V and J calls were adopted from that table, with D and trimming inferred from the DNA. The table records more than 300,000 clones, just over 85% of them present only once. Individuals aged roughly 18 to 95 years were recruited from fewer than 30 US areas. Participant reports of clinical history set cohort assignment. These data are taken from a study of blood T cell repertoires in COVID-19. This sequence originates from a woman between 18 and 29 years old who had recovered from COVID-19. The sequencing input was PBMCs or T cells enriched from blood (not recorded which).

Here the CDR3 DNA reads TGTGCCAGCAGTCTGGACAGTAACTATGGCTACACCTTC. It is translated as CASSLDSNYGYTF. The chain is built from TRBV7-9 and TRBJ1-2; possible D gene TRBD1, 6 bases. V shed 6 bases and J shed 1 base, with 9 bases lying between them. This CDR3 comprises 13 residues. Per germline, CDR1 SEHNR and CDR2 FQNEAQ (reference sequence).